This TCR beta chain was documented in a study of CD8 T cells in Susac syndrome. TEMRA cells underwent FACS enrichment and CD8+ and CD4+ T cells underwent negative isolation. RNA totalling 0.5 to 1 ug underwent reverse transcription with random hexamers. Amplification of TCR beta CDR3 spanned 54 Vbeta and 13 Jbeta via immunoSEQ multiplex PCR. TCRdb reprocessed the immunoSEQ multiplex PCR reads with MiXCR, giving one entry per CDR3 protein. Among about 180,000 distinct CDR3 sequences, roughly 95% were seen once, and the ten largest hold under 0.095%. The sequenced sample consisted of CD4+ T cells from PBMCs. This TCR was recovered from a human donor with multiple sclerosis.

The CDR3 DNA follows: TGCAGTGCCCTGGACAGGGGAGGAATGGAGTACAATGAGCAGTTCTTC. Amino acids: CSALDRGGMEYNEQFF. The chain is built from TRBV20-1 and TRBJ2-1, with 9 nucleotides matching TRBD1. The ends lost 6 bases at V and 4 bases at J; junction bases unmatched: 13. The CDR3 has 16 residues. CDR1 DFQATT and CDR2 SNEGSKA come from the germline V gene (reference sequence).